This is a list of T cell receptor beta chains from one sample in a study of shared clonotypes between healthy human individuals. Some clones are missing from TCRdb's copy, which holds only in-frame ones; the method was immunoSEQ multiplex PCR. The sample shows just over 2,000,000 clones, about 95% of them seen only once. Material: naive CD8+ T cells sorted from blood. All receptors derive from a man in his late teens or twenties in good health. Both conserved end residues are part of each CDR3. D genes are given only for firm matches. Expanded clones get a size class; other rows say once, few or many, or leave the size out.

clone size: .; D gene: TRBD2; V gene: TRBV5-4; J gene: TRBJ2-2; CDR3 protein: CASSPREVDTGELFF; CDR3 DNA: TGTGCCAGCAGCCCCCGGGAGGTAGACACCGGGGAGCTGTTTTTT
clone size: .; D gene: .; V gene: TRBV4-1; J gene: TRBJ1-4; CDR3 protein: CASSSGTLPTNEKLFF; CDR3 DNA: TGCGCCAGCAGCTCCGGGACCCTCCCAACTAATGAAAAACTGTTTTTT
clone size: .; D gene: TRBD1; V gene: TRBV27; J gene: TRBJ1-1; CDR3 protein: CASSLTGAYTEAFF; CDR3 DNA: TGTGCCAGCAGTTTGACAGGGGCATACACTGAAGCTTTCTTT
clone size: .; D gene: TRBD2; V gene: TRBV6-6; J gene: TRBJ2-7; CDR3 protein: CASDSTGTSGVYEQYF; CDR3 DNA: TGTGCCAGCGACAGCACCGGGACTAGCGGGGTCTACGAGCAGTACTTC
clone size: .; D gene: TRBD2; V gene: TRBV2; J gene: TRBJ2-7; CDR3 protein: CASSGGLGEEQYF; CDR3 DNA: TGTGCCAGCAGTGGGGGACTAGGAGAAGAGCAGTACTTC
clone size: .; D gene: .; V gene: TRBV5-5; J gene: TRBJ1-4; CDR3 protein: CASSLELVEKLFF; CDR3 DNA: TGTGCCAGCAGCTTGGAGCTAGTCGAAAAACTGTTTTTT
clone size: .; D gene: .; V gene: TRBV11-2; J gene: TRBJ1-4; CDR3 protein: CASSLVSNGGEEKLFF; CDR3 DNA: TGTGCCAGCAGCTTAGTTAGTAATGGGGGTGAAGAAAAACTGTTTTTT
clone size: .; D gene: .; V gene: TRBV19; J gene: TRBJ2-3; CDR3 protein: CASTPNSPTDTQYF; CDR3 DNA: TGTGCCAGTACCCCTAATTCCCCCACAGATACGCAGTATTTT
clone size: once; D gene: TRBD1; V gene: TRBV27; J gene: TRBJ1-5; CDR3 protein: CASSPRDRESNQPQHF; CDR3 DNA: TGTGCCAGCAGTCCCCGGGACAGGGAGAGCAATCAGCCCCAGCATTTT
clone size: .; D gene: .; V gene: TRBV7-8; J gene: TRBJ2-3; CDR3 protein: CASRGGQSLSTDTQYF; CDR3 DNA: TGTGCCAGCAGGGGGGGACAGTCTCTTAGCACAGATACGCAGTATTTT
clone size: .; D gene: .; V gene: TRBV7-9; J gene: TRBJ1-6; CDR3 protein: CASSLVGGSSPLHF; CDR3 DNA: TGTGCCAGCAGCTTAGTTGGGGGTTCGTCACCCCTCCACTTT
clone size: .; D gene: .; V gene: TRBV30; J gene: TRBJ1-5; CDR3 protein: CAWSVGSGNNQPQHF; CDR3 DNA: TGTGCCTGGAGTGTAGGGTCGGGGAACAATCAGCCCCAGCATTTT
clone size: few; D gene: TRBD2; V gene: TRBV27; J gene: TRBJ2-5; CDR3 protein: CASSWGGETQYF; CDR3 DNA: TGTGCCAGCAGTTGGGGGGGAGAGACCCAGTACTTC
clone size: .; D gene: .; V gene: TRBV18; J gene: TRBJ2-7; CDR3 protein: CASSPSPGQGIDEQYF; CDR3 DNA: TGTGCCAGCTCACCATCCCCTGGGCAGGGGATCGACGAGCAGTACTTC
clone size: .; D gene: .; V gene: TRBV2; J gene: TRBJ2-1; CDR3 protein: CASDGGSSYNEQFF; CDR3 DNA: TGTGCCAGCGACGGGGGCAGCTCCTACAATGAGCAGTTCTTC
clone size: .; D gene: TRBD2; V gene: TRBV12-5; J gene: TRBJ2-7; CDR3 protein: CASGLVAGPYEQYF; CDR3 DNA: TGTGCTAGTGGTTTGGTAGCGGGACCCTACGAGCAGTACTTC
clone size: .; D gene: .; V gene: TRBV18; J gene: TRBJ2-7; CDR3 protein: CASSPPSAPDEQYF; CDR3 DNA: TGTGCCAGCTCACCACCGTCGGCTCCCGACGAGCAGTACTTC
clone size: .; D gene: TRBD2; V gene: TRBV5-4; J gene: TRBJ2-5; CDR3 protein: CASSLGLAGAETQYF; CDR3 DNA: TGTGCCAGCAGCCTTGGACTAGCGGGAGCTGAGACCCAGTACTTC
clone size: .; D gene: TRBD1; V gene: TRBV19; J gene: TRBJ1-5; CDR3 protein: CASTWTGGSNQPQHF; CDR3 DNA: TGTGCCAGCACTTGGACAGGGGGTAGCAATCAGCCCCAGCATTTT
clone size: .; D gene: TRBD2; V gene: TRBV4-2; J gene: TRBJ2-7; CDR3 protein: CASSQEAGLAGQEQYF; CDR3 DNA: TGTGCCAGCAGCCAAGAAGCTGGGCTAGCGGGTCAAGAGCAGTACTTC
clone size: few; D gene: .; V gene: TRBV6-6; J gene: TRBJ2-7; CDR3 protein: CASSYSSEQYF; CDR3 DNA: TGTGCCAGCAGTTACTCTTCCGAGCAGTACTTC
clone size: .; D gene: .; V gene: TRBV6-5; J gene: TRBJ1-6; CDR3 protein: CASSPRMITPLHF; CDR3 DNA: TGTGCCAGCAGTCCGCGAATGATAACGCCCCTCCACTTT
clone size: .; D gene: TRBD2; V gene: TRBV4-3; J gene: TRBJ2-3; CDR3 protein: CASSQVLAGGADTQYF; CDR3 DNA: TGCGCCAGCAGCCAAGTCCTAGCGGGAGGGGCGGATACGCAGTATTTT
clone size: .; D gene: TRBD1; V gene: TRBV4-1; J gene: TRBJ1-1; CDR3 protein: CASSHYQGGSEAFF; CDR3 DNA: TGCGCCAGCAGCCACTACCAGGGGGGTAGTGAAGCTTTCTTT
clone size: .; D gene: .; V gene: TRBV30; J gene: TRBJ2-6; CDR3 protein: CAWSFGGGANVLTF; CDR3 DNA: TGTGCCTGGTCCTTTGGGGGTGGGGCCAACGTCCTGACTTTC
clone size: .; D gene: TRBD2; V gene: TRBV7-9; J gene: TRBJ2-1; CDR3 protein: CASSQQASGWDSSYNEQFF; CDR3 DNA: TGTGCCAGCAGCCAGCAAGCTAGCGGGTGGGATAGCTCCTACAATGAGCAGTTCTTC
clone size: .; D gene: .; V gene: TRBV6-1; J gene: TRBJ1-1; CDR3 protein: CAIEGIGAFF; CDR3 DNA: TGTGCCATCGAGGGTATAGGAGCTTTCTTT
clone size: once; D gene: .; V gene: TRBV7-8; J gene: TRBJ1-2; CDR3 protein: CASSLGGIGYGYTF; CDR3 DNA: TGTGCCAGCAGCTTAGGGGGAATCGGATATGGCTACACCTTC
clone size: .; D gene: .; V gene: TRBV9; J gene: TRBJ2-7; CDR3 protein: CASSRTSPSYEQYF; CDR3 DNA: TGTGCCAGCAGCCGAACTAGCCCATCCTACGAGCAGTACTTC
clone size: .; D gene: .; V gene: TRBV7-9; J gene: TRBJ1-2; CDR3 protein: CASSSTQERVKGYTF; CDR3 DNA: TGTGCCAGCAGCTCTACACAAGAACGGGTTAAGGGCTACACCTTC
clone size: .; D gene: .; V gene: TRBV2; J gene: TRBJ2-7; CDR3 protein: CASSGPVGDEQYF; CDR3 DNA: TGTGCCAGCAGTGGGCCAGTGGGGGACGAGCAGTACTTC
clone size: .; D gene: .; V gene: TRBV5-6; J gene: TRBJ1-3; CDR3 protein: CASSWGADGNTIYF; CDR3 DNA: TGTGCCAGCAGCTGGGGGGCGGATGGAAACACCATATATTTT
clone size: .; D gene: .; V gene: TRBV11-2; J gene: TRBJ2-3; CDR3 protein: CASSESRVRVGTDTQYF; CDR3 DNA: TGTGCCAGCAGCGAGTCGAGAGTGCGGGTTGGGACAGATACGCAGTATTTT
clone size: .; D gene: TRBD2; V gene: TRBV7-9; J gene: TRBJ2-7; CDR3 protein: CASSLTAGAGEGYEQYF; CDR3 DNA: TGTGCCAGCAGCTTAACAGCAGGCGCGGGAGAAGGGTACGAGCAGTACTTC
clone size: .; D gene: .; V gene: TRBV6-1; J gene: TRBJ1-5; CDR3 protein: CASTTGTSNQPQHF; CDR3 DNA: TGTGCCAGCACCACCGGGACAAGCAATCAGCCCCAGCATTTT
clone size: .; D gene: .; V gene: TRBV7-2; J gene: TRBJ2-1; CDR3 protein: CASSRGLSEDNEQFF; CDR3 DNA: TGTGCCAGCAGCCGGGGGTTATCTGAAGACAATGAGCAGTTCTTC
clone size: .; D gene: TRBD1; V gene: TRBV5-6; J gene: TRBJ1-6; CDR3 protein: CASSLGQGRTPLHF; CDR3 DNA: TGTGCCAGCAGCTTGGGACAGGGGCGAACACCCCTCCACTTT
clone size: .; D gene: TRBD1; V gene: TRBV9; J gene: TRBJ2-6; CDR3 protein: CASSGTGTGQQVGANVLTF; CDR3 DNA: TGTGCCAGCAGCGGTACCGGGACAGGGCAGCAGGTGGGGGCCAACGTCCTGACTTTC
clone size: .; D gene: .; V gene: TRBV7-9; J gene: TRBJ1-2; CDR3 protein: CASSADYGYTF; CDR3 DNA: TGTGCCAGCAGCGCCGACTATGGCTACACCTTC
clone size: once; D gene: TRBD2; V gene: TRBV19; J gene: TRBJ2-3; CDR3 protein: CASSPGTSGELDTQYF; CDR3 DNA: TGTGCCAGTAGTCCCGGGACTAGCGGGGAACTAGATACGCAGTATTTT
clone size: .; D gene: .; V gene: TRBV11-2; J gene: TRBJ2-3; CDR3 protein: CASSLGSDTQYF; CDR3 DNA: TGTGCCAGCAGCTTAGGGTCAGATACGCAGTATTTT
clone size: .; D gene: .; V gene: TRBV27; J gene: TRBJ1-5; CDR3 protein: CASSLGGSNQPQHF; CDR3 DNA: TGTGCCAGCAGTTTGGGAGGCAGCAATCAGCCCCAGCATTTT
clone size: .; D gene: TRBD2; V gene: TRBV19; J gene: TRBJ2-7; CDR3 protein: CASSGDLGPSYEQYF; CDR3 DNA: TGTGCCAGCAGCGGGGACTTGGGGCCATCCTACGAGCAGTACTTC